This T cell receptor (beta chain) was recorded in a study of blood T cell repertoires in COVID-19. Assay used: immunoSEQ multiplex PCR; TCRdb lists only in-frame clones, some missing. Of some 42,000 clones in the sample, about 87% were seen once. With 0 bases clipped from V and 9 bases from J, the junction kept 9 bases outside the gene matches. CDR1 and CDR2 (germline): SGHTA, FQGNSA. The CDR3 sequence is 17 residues long. The source is a human donor in a cohort sampled during active COVID-19. V and J are TRBV7-2 and TRBJ1-6; 9 bases line up with TRBD1. The specimen sequenced was peripheral blood. In DNA form, the CDR3 reads TGTGCCAGCAGCTTAGCGCTACAGGGGGCCTTAGGTTCACCCCTCCACTTT. This codes for CASSLALQGALGSPLHF.